These T cell receptor beta chains were read from a single sample in a study of blood T cell repertoires in COVID-19. Clones were sequenced by immunoSEQ multiplex PCR, and TCRdb holds only the in-frame ones, with some missing. The data contain approximately 200,000 clones, about 85% of them singletons. The sequencing input was peripheral blood. Every receptor here comes from a man in his fifties who had recovered from COVID-19. CDR3s include the opening cysteine and the closing phenylalanine or tryptophan. The order of the fields is V gene, J gene, clone size, D gene, CDR3 DNA, CDR3 protein. A D gene is named only where the DNA matches it firmly. Clone size is given for some rows only: seen once, a few or many times, or a class if the clone is expanded.

>TRBV6-1|TRBJ1-5|NA|NA
TGTGCCAGCAGTGAAAGAGACGGGTATGGCAATCAGCCCCAGCATTTT
CASSERDGYGNQPQHF
>TRBV28|TRBJ1-5|once|NA
TGTGCCAGCACGCGGAGAAATCAGCCCCAGCATTTT
CASTRRNQPQHF
>TRBV6-6|TRBJ2-5|NA|TRBD1
TGTGCCAGCAGTCCTCTTGGAGGACAGGGGGCTGAAGAGACCCAGTACTTC
CASSPLGGQGAEETQYF
>TRBV5-1|TRBJ2-3|few|TRBD1
TGCGCCAGCAGCCTACCCCGGGACAGGGCAACAGATACGCAGTATTTT
CASSLPRDRATDTQYF
>TRBV3-1/TRBV3-2|TRBJ1-2|NA|TRBD1
TGTGCCAGCAGCCAAGATAGACAGGGGCGCTATGGCTACACCTTC
CASSQDRQGRYGYTF
>TRBV7-9|TRBJ2-7|NA|TRBD2
TGTGCCAGCAGCCCAGGACTAGCGCTCTCCTACGAGCAGTACTTC
CASSPGLALSYEQYF
>TRBV6-5|TRBJ2-1|NA|NA
TGTGCCAGCAGAGACACGATCAATGAGCAGTTCTTC
CASRDTINEQFF
>TRBV29-1|TRBJ1-2|NA|NA
TGCAGCGTTGATAGGGAGGGGGTCTATGGCTACACCTTC
CSVDREGVYGYTF
>TRBV19|TRBJ1-5|NA|TRBD1
TGTGCATTAGGGGGACAGATAAATCAGCCCCAGCATTTT
CALGGQINQPQHF
>TRBV23-1|TRBJ2-7|NA|NA
TGCGCCAGCAGTCATCTCGTGGGCCCCACCTACGAGCAGTACTTC
CASSHLVGPTYEQYF
>TRBV28|TRBJ1-5|NA|TRBD1
TGTGCCAGTAGTTTAATTGGACAGGGGGCTGGTCAGCCCCAGCATTTT
CASSLIGQGAGQPQHF
>TRBV29-1|TRBJ2-6|NA|NA
TGCAGCGTTGTTCAGGCCGTCAGCTCTGGGGCCAACGTCCTGACTTTC
CSVVQAVSSGANVLTF
>TRBV9|TRBJ2-5|NA|TRBD1
TGTGCCAGCAGCGCCAAAACGGACAGGGACCAAGAGACCCAGTACTTC
CASSAKTDRDQETQYF
>TRBV28|TRBJ2-7|NA|TRBD2
TGTGCCAGCAGGCCCTATAGCGGGAGGATCTACGAGCAGTACTTC
CASRPYSGRIYEQYF
>TRBV6-2/TRBV6-3|TRBJ2-7|NA|NA
TGTGCCAGCAGTTACTTGTTCCCCGGACAGTCGCGGTACGAGCAGTACTTC
CASSYLFPGQSRYEQYF
>TRBV28|TRBJ1-3|NA|NA
TGTGCCAGCAGTTTATGGCAGGCTGGAAACACCATATATTTT
CASSLWQAGNTIYF
>TRBV28|TRBJ2-7|NA|NA
TGTGCCAGCAGCCCACCCGGTTTCGAGCAGTACTTC
CASSPPGFEQYF
>TRBV14|TRBJ1-1|NA|NA
TGTGCCAGCAGCCAAGCTGGGGCAATCACTGAAGCTTTCTTT
CASSQAGAITEAFF
>TRBV18|TRBJ2-4|NA|TRBD1
TGTGCCAGCTCACCACGCTGGACAGGGGACATTCAGTACTTC
CASSPRWTGDIQYF
>TRBV28|TRBJ1-5|once|TRBD1
TGTGCCAGCAGTTTAAGAATGGGACAGGGTCGCAATCAGCCCCAGCATTTT
CASSLRMGQGRNQPQHF
>TRBV5-6|TRBJ2-7|NA|TRBD1
TGTGCCAGCAGCTTCCGGGACAGGGTCTTCTACGAGCAGTACTTC
CASSFRDRVFYEQYF
>TRBV28|TRBJ1-2|once|NA
TGTGCCAGCAGGGTACTCTCAGGGCCTCTTTCATTTTACTATGGCTACACCTTC
CASRVLSGPLSFYYGYTF
>TRBV6-1|TRBJ2-2|many|NA
TGTGCCAGCAGTGGGGCAGGGTGGGCGGACACCGGGGAGCTGTTTTTT
CASSGAGWADTGELFF
>TRBV24-1|TRBJ2-1|once|TRBD2
TGTGCCACCAGTGATTTGTCTAGCGGTAGCTCCTACAATGAGCAGTTCTTC
CATSDLSSGSSYNEQFF
>TRBV28|TRBJ1-2|NA|NA
TGTGCCAGCAGTAATCCGGGTAACTATGGCTACACCTTC
CASSNPGNYGYTF
>TRBV28|TRBJ2-1|NA|NA
TGTGCCAGCAGCAATCTAGCGAGACCCTACAATGAGCAGTTCTTC
CASSNLARPYNEQFF
>TRBV27|TRBJ2-7|NA|TRBD2
TGTGCCAGCAGTTTACGGGGGGGCTACGGGCAGTACTTC
CASSLRGGYGQYF
>TRBV29-1|TRBJ2-2|once|TRBD1
TGCAGCGTCCCGGGACAGGGGCGCGCCGGGGAGCTGTTTTTT
CSVPGQGRAGELFF
>TRBV19|TRBJ1-1|NA|NA
TGTGCCAGTAGTATGCGGGAAAACCTGAACACTGAAGCTTTCTTT
CASSMRENLNTEAFF
>TRBV25-1|TRBJ2-2|NA|NA
TGTGCCAGCAGTGGGAAAGCAGGGTTGGCCGGGGAGCTGTTTTTT
CASSGKAGLAGELFF
>TRBV25-1|TRBJ2-1|NA|TRBD2
TGTGCCAGCAGTGAACTAGCGGGAGGGAGTAGCTCCTACAATGAGCAGTTCTTC
CASSELAGGSSSYNEQFF
>TRBV6-5|TRBJ2-1|NA|NA
TGTGCCAGCAGCCAAGGGGGGGGGTCCTACAATGAGCAGTTCTTC
CASSQGGGSYNEQFF
>TRBV28|TRBJ2-3|NA|TRBD2
TGTGCCAGCAGTTTACGCCTAGCGGGGGGCACGCATACGCAGTATTTT
CASSLRLAGGTHTQYF
>TRBV6-5|TRBJ2-7|NA|TRBD1
TGTGCCAGCAGCCGGACAGGGCGTGGATACGAGCAGTACTTC
CASSRTGRGYEQYF
>TRBV9|TRBJ2-1|NA|TRBD1
TGTGCCAGCAGCCCCAGGGACAGGGAATATGAGCAGTTCTTC
CASSPRDREYEQFF
>TRBV18|TRBJ1-2|NA|NA
TGTGCCAGCTCACCCAACTTCCTTACAGGGTACGGCTATGGCTACACCTTC
CASSPNFLTGYGYGYTF
>TRBV6-5|TRBJ2-3|NA|TRBD1
TGTGCCACTAGTCCCCGACAGGGTATTGATACGCAGTATTTT
CATSPRQGIDTQYF
>TRBV4-2|TRBJ1-6|once|NA
TGTGCCAGCAGCCAAGGGAGCTCCTATAATTCACCCCTCCACTTT
CASSQGSSYNSPLHF
>TRBV18|TRBJ1-5|once|TRBD1
TGTGCCAGCTCACGACAGGGGCAGACTCAGCCCCAGCATTTT
CASSRQGQTQPQHF
>TRBV6-6|TRBJ2-7|NA|TRBD2
TGTGCCAGCAGTCAATCTCCTACTAGCGGGGCCTCCTACGAGCAGTACTTC
CASSQSPTSGASYEQYF
>TRBV2|TRBJ2-1|NA|TRBD2
TGTGCCAGCAGTGAGGCGCTAGCGGGAGGGAAGCAGTTCTTC
CASSEALAGGKQFF
>TRBV4-1|TRBJ2-3|NA|TRBD2
TGCGCCAGCAGCCAAAGTGGTGGGACTAGCGGGAGGGGTGGCACAGATACGCAGTATTTT
CASSQSGGTSGRGGTDTQYF
>TRBV7-2|TRBJ2-3|few|TRBD2
TGTGCCAGCAGCTGGGGACTAGCCTCAGATACGCAGTATTTT
CASSWGLASDTQYF